This T cell receptor (beta chain) comes out of a study of molecular identifiers for immune sequencing clone quantification. Sorted inputs of roughly 17,000 to 1,100,000 cells, with 10%, 30% or 50% RNA, yielded naive CD8 libraries. On this clonotype: Its target is not known. The junction differs from germline at one of its ends, possibly a read error.

This CDR3 spans 16 amino acids. CDR1 and CDR2 (germline): LNHDA, SQIVND (reference sequence). Libraries of bulk TCR were made by previously described methods (with listed TCR primers). From the PCR reads, TCRdb called clonotypes with MiXCR, one entry per CDR3 protein. Among a few hundred thousand distinct CDR3 sequences listed, about 26% were seen once. Study-level results: Clones above 20 RNA copies held over 98% of effector molecules, under 1% in naive cells.

This TCR derives from a human donor in good health. Some libraries in this study had Jurkat cell RNA spiked in. The sequencing input was naive CD8+ T cells from blood, with Jurkat cell RNA spiked in. Indicated subset: FACS-sorted CD8+CD4-CCR7+CD45RA+ naive T cells. The genes are TRBV19 and TRBJ2-7; D not resolved. For the CDR3, the DNA is TGTGCCAGTAGTATCACCCGGCACAACACTATGAACGAGCGGTACTTC. Amino acids: CASSITRHNTMNERYF.